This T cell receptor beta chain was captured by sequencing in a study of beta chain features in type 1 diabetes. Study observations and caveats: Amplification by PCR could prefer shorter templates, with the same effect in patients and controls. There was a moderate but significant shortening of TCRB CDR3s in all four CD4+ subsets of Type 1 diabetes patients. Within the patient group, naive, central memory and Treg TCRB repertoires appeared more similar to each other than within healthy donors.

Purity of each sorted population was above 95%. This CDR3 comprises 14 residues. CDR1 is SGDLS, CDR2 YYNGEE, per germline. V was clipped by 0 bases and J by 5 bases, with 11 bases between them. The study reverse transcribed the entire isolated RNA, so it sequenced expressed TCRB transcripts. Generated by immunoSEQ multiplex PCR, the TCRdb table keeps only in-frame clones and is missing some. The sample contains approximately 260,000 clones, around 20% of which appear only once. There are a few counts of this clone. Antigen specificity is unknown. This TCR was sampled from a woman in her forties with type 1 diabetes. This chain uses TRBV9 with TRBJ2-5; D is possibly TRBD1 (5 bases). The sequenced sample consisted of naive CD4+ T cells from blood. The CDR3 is CASSVDGAWETQYF. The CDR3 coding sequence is TGTGCCAGCAGCGTAGATGGGGCGTGGGAGACCCAGTACTTC.